Shown below are 9 T cell receptor beta chains from a single sample sequenced in a study of blood T cell repertoires in COVID-19. Using immunoSEQ multiplex PCR, the repertoire was profiled, and TCRdb retains in-frame clones only, with some absent. The table records roughly 180,000 clones, around 82% of them present only once. The sample consisted of peripheral blood. These TCRs come from an older man with COVID-19, enrolled during active disease.

The rearrangement links TRBV5-4 to TRBJ1-5, with TRBD1 identical over 8 bases. The CDR3 length is 14 residues. Germline loops: CDR1 SGHNT, CDR2 YYREEE (reference sequence). V gave up 3 bases and J gave up 5 bases; unmatched junction bases: 4. This CDR3 is CASSYRGSDQPQHF. CDR3 sequence (DNA): TGTGCCAGCAGCTACAGGGGGTCCGATCAGCCCCAGCATTTT. Looking up the rest from reference TRBV5-4 and TRBJ1-5 gives the full variable domain: ETGVTQSPTHLIKTRGQQVTLRCSSQSGHNTVSWYQQALGQGPQFIFQYYREEENGRGNFPPRFSGLQFPNYSSELNVNALELDDSALYLCASSYRGSDQPQHFGDGTRLSIL.

This clone showed up just once. The chain employs TRBV9 and TRBJ2-2; D is possibly TRBD1 (6 bases). Deletions cut 4 bases from V and 3 bases from J, with 16 bases between. This CDR3 region has 16 residues. Looked up from germline, CDR1 is SGDLS and CDR2 is YYNGEE. CDR3 in DNA: TGTGCCAGCAGCCAGGGGAGCGGAGCCGACACCGGGGAGCTGTTTTTT. As protein: CASSQGSGADTGELFF.

The chain carries TRBV29-1 and TRBJ2-1; D perhaps matches TRBD2 (7 bases). This CDR3 is 14 amino acids long. V lost 0 bases, J lost 8 bases, and 14 bases lay in between. CDR1 is SQVTM and CDR2 is ANQGSEA in the germline V gene. The CDR3 DNA is TGCAGCGTTGAAGATCGCGGGGGCTGGGATGAGCAGTTCTTC. Translation: CSVEDRGGWDEQFF.

The CDR3 spells CASYQGSQPQHF. CDR3 sequence (DNA): TGTGCCAGCTATCAGGGAAGTCAGCCCCAGCATTTT. V gene TRBV6-5 combines with J gene TRBJ1-5; TRBD1 might be the D (5 bases). The CDR3 is 12 residues long. The V and J ends lost 8 bases and 6 bases respectively, with 11 bases between them. CDR1 MNHEY and CDR2 SVGAGI come from the germline V gene.

The chain links TRBV12-5 to TRBJ2-1, with 7 bases that match TRBD1. The ends lost 0 bases at V and 2 bases at J; junction bases unmatched: 4. The CDR3 has 16 residues. Germline V CDR1 and CDR2: LGHNT, FRNRAP. CDR3 region: CASGLVKTGTYNEQFF. DNA for the CDR3: TGTGCTAGTGGTTTGGTAAAGACAGGGACCTACAATGAGCAGTTCTTC.

This rearrangement joins TRBV5-1 to TRBJ2-3; 8 nucleotides match TRBD2. Germline V gene sequence: CDR1 SGHRS, CDR2 YFSETQ. V lost 0 bases, J lost 4 bases, and 10 bases stayed unmatched. This CDR3 spans 17 amino acids. For the CDR3, the DNA is TGCGCCAGCAGCTTGGGGAAAGCGGGGGTGAGGGCAGATACGCAGTATTTT. This gives the protein CASSLGKAGVRADTQYF.

CDR3 loop: CASSRRDSNQPQHF. The CDR3 region has the DNA TGTGCCAGCAGTCGGAGGGATTCTAATCAGCCCCAGCATTTT. The gene calls are TRBV5-8 and TRBJ1-5; D not certain. The CDR3 length is 14 residues. V gave up 5 bases and J gave up 4 bases, with 13 bases separating them. Per the germline V gene, CDR1 is SGHTS and CDR2 is YDEGEE.

The rearrangement uses TRBV6-5 and TRBJ2-5; 10 bases match TRBD1. This CDR3 is built from 16 residues. Per the germline V gene, CDR1 is MNHEY and CDR2 is SVGAGI. With 0 bases clipped from V and 5 bases from J, the junction kept 6 bases outside the gene matches. Here the CDR3 reads CASSYSPGQGQETQYF. The CDR3 nucleotides are TGTGCCAGCAGTTACTCCCCGGGACAGGGGCAGGAGACCCAGTACTTC.

The chain joins TRBV6-5 to TRBJ2-1, with 10 bases fitting TRBD1. The CDR3 contains 15 residues. The germline V gene encodes CDR1 MNHEY and CDR2 SVGAGI. Trimming took 5 bases from V and 6 from J; bases not matched to a gene: 7. The CDR3 reads CASSLRQGAGNEQFF. The CDR3, as DNA: TGTGCCAGCAGTCTACGACAGGGGGCGGGCAATGAGCAGTTCTTC.